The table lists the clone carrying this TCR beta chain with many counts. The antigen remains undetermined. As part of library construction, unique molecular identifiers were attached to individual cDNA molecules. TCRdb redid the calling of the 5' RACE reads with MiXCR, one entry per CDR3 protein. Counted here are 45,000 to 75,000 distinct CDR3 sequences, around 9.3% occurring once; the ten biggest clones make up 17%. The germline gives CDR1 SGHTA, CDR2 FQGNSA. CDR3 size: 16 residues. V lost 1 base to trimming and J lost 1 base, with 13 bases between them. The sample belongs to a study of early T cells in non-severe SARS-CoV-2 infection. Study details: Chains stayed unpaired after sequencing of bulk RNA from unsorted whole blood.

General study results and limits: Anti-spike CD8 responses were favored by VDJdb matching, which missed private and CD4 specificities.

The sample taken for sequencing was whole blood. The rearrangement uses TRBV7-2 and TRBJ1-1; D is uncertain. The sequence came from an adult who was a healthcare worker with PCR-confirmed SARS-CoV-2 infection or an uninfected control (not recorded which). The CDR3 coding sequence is TGTGCCAGCAGCTTAGGTCACAGCACCACGAACACTGAAGCTTTCTTT. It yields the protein CASSLGHSTTNTEAFF.